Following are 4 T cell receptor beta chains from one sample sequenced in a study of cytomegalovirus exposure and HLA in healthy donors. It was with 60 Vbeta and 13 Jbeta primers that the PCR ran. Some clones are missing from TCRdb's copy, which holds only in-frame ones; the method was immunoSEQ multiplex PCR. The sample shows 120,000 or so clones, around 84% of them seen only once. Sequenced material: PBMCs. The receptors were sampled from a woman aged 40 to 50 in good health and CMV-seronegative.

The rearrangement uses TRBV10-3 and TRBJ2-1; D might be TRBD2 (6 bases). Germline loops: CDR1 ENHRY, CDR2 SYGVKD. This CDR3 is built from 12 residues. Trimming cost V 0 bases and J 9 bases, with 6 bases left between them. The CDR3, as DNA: TGTGCCATCAGTGAGTCGGAGGGTGAGCAGTTCTTC. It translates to CAISESEGEQFF.

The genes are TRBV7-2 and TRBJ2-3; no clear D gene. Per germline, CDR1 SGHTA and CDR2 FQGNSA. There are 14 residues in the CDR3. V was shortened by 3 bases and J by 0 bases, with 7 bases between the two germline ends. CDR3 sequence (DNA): TGTGCCAGCAGCTTGCGTAAAAGCACAGATACGCAGTATTTT. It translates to CASSLRKSTDTQYF.

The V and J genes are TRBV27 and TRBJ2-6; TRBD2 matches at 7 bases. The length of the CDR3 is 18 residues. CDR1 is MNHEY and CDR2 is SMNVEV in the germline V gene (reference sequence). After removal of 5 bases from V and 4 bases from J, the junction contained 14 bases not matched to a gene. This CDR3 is CASSRGSGPDLGANVLTF. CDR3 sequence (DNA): TGTGCCAGCAGTAGGGGTAGCGGGCCCGATTTAGGGGCCAACGTCCTGACTTTC.

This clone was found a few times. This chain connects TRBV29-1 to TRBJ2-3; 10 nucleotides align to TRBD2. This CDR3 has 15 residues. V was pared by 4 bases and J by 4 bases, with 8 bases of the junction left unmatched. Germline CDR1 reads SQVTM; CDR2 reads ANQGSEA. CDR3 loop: CSVGYGSGRSDTQYF. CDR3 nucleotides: TGCAGCGTTGGATACGGTAGCGGGAGGTCAGATACGCAGTATTTT.